This T cell receptor (beta chain) was observed in a study of Graves' ophthalmopathy and Graves' hyperthyroidism. Notes on the study in general: Ophthalmopathy progression was predicted with about 71% sensitivity and approximately 72% specificity. Blood also harbored most expanded thyroid clonotypes above 0.001 frequency.

Hyperthyroidism qualified as stable when ophthalmopathy did not develop within 18 months of follow-up. From fresh peripheral blood, roughly 10 ml in volume, the PBMCs were obtained. The V gene's germline CDR1 is SQVTM and CDR2 ANQGSEA. With 6 bases removed from V and 5 bases from J, the gap between germline ends came to 13 bases. The CDR3 runs to 12 residues. Points on this clonotype: The antigen is undetermined.

TCR beta CDR3 regions were amplified from RNA transcripts. RT-PCR with HTBI primers came first, then second-round multiplex PCR. TCRdb reprocessed the multiplex PCR reads with MiXCR, giving one entry per CDR3 protein. The data contain some 370,000 distinct CDR3 sequences, approximately 18% of them singletons. The receptor's source is an adult woman with stable Graves' hyperthyroidism. This sequence joins TRBV29-1 and TRBJ1-1; D possibly corresponds to TRBD1 (5 bases). Sequenced: peripheral blood. CDR3 DNA sequence: TGCAGCGTGGACATTTCGTCGACTGAAGCTTTCTTT. The encoded protein is CSVDISSTEAFF.